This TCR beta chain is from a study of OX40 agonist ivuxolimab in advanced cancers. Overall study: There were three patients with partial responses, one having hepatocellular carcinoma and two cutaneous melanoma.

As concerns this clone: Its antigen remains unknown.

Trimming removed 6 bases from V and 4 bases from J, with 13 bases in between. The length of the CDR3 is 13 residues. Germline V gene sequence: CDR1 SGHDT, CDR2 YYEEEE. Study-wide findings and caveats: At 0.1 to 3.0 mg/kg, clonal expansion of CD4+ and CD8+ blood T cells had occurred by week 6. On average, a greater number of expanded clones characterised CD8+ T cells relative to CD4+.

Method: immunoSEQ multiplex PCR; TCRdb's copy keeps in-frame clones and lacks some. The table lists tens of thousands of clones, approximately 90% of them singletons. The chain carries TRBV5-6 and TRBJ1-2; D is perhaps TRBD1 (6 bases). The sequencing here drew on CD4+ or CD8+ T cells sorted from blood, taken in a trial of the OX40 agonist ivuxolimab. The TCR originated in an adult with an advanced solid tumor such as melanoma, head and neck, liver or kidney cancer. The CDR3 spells CASTGTTTYGYTF. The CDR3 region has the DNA TGTGCCAGCACCGGGACAACCACCTATGGCTACACCTTC. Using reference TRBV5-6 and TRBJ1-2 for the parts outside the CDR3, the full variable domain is DAGVTQSPTHLIKTRGQQVTLRCSPKSGHDTVSWYQQALGQGPQFIFQYYEEEERQRGNFPDRFSGHQFPNYSSELNVNALLLGDSALYLCASTGTTTYGYTFGSGTRLTVV.